Listed below are T cell receptor beta chains from one sample, sequenced in a study of human T cells and chemical hapten exposure. Using its own MiXCR run on the RACE reads, TCRdb lists one record per CDR3 protein. The table lists 130,000 or so distinct CDR3 sequences, 9% to 10% of them singletons, with approximately 1.6% in the top ten. Sequenced input: whole blood. Source of these receptors: a male donor in good health. Some clones in this sample may be carry-over from other donors' samples. Each CDR3 is given with its conserved first and last residue. Each record gives: V gene, J gene, clone size, D gene, CDR3 DNA, CDR3 protein. D genes are given only for firm matches. Size tells how often a clone was seen (once, few, many) or the class of an expanded clone, and some rows leave it out.

v_call: TRBV7-2; j_call: TRBJ1-6; clone_size: -; d_call: TRBD1; cdr3_nt: TGTGCCAGCAGCTTACTGACAGGGGGCGATTCACCCCTCCACTTT; cdr3_aa: CASSLLTGGDSPLHF
v_call: TRBV12-3/TRBV12-4; j_call: TRBJ1-2; clone_size: few; d_call: -; cdr3_nt: TGTGCCAGCAGTTTGGACAGAGTTATTAACTATGGCTACACCTTC; cdr3_aa: CASSLDRVINYGYTF
v_call: TRBV5-6; j_call: TRBJ2-2; clone_size: few; d_call: -; cdr3_nt: TGTGCCAGCAGCTCTTTGGGGGCGTCGAACACCGGGGAGCTGTTTTTT; cdr3_aa: CASSSLGASNTGELFF
v_call: TRBV6-2/TRBV6-3; j_call: TRBJ1-5; clone_size: few; d_call: TRBD1; cdr3_nt: TGTGCCAGCAGACCTATAGACAGGGTCAATCAGCCCCAGCATTTT; cdr3_aa: CASRPIDRVNQPQHF
v_call: TRBV20-1; j_call: TRBJ2-1; clone_size: many; d_call: -; cdr3_nt: TGCAGTGCTAGAGTTCTCCGGGGGCAAAGTGAGCAGTTCTTC; cdr3_aa: CSARVLRGQSEQFF
v_call: TRBV5-1; j_call: TRBJ1-4; clone_size: many; d_call: -; cdr3_nt: TGCGCCAGCAGCTTGGACCTTATTAATGAAAAACTGTTTTTT; cdr3_aa: CASSLDLINEKLFF
v_call: TRBV27; j_call: TRBJ2-2; clone_size: -; d_call: TRBD1; cdr3_nt: TGTGCCAGCAGTTTATCGGTTTGGGGCACAGGGGACACCGGGGAGCTGTTTTTT; cdr3_aa: CASSLSVWGTGDTGELFF
v_call: TRBV6-1; j_call: TRBJ1-3; clone_size: many; d_call: TRBD1; cdr3_nt: TGTGCCAGCGGATTGACCGGGACAGGGAGAAACACCATATATTTT; cdr3_aa: CASGLTGTGRNTIYF
v_call: TRBV27; j_call: TRBJ1-1; clone_size: -; d_call: -; cdr3_nt: TGTGCCAGCAGTTTAAGCTTGGGGAACACTGAAGCTTTCTTT; cdr3_aa: CASSLSLGNTEAFF
v_call: TRBV4-1; j_call: TRBJ1-2; clone_size: few; d_call: -; cdr3_nt: TGCGCCAGCAGCCAATTATCTTCGGGGGTTGGAGATGGCTACACCTTC; cdr3_aa: CASSQLSSGVGDGYTF
v_call: TRBV5-1; j_call: TRBJ2-7; clone_size: few; d_call: -; cdr3_nt: TGCGCCAGCAGCTTCTCCGGGGGTTTGCCGGGCGAGCAGTACTTC; cdr3_aa: CASSFSGGLPGEQYF
v_call: TRBV15; j_call: TRBJ1-4; clone_size: few; d_call: -; cdr3_nt: TGTGCCACCAGCAGAGATCGGGGGGCAACTAATGAAAAACTGTTTTTT; cdr3_aa: CATSRDRGATNEKLFF
v_call: TRBV6-1; j_call: TRBJ2-2; clone_size: -; d_call: -; cdr3_nt: TGTGCCAGCCCTCCGAGGGGTCCGAACACCGGGGAGCTGTTTTTT; cdr3_aa: CASPPRGPNTGELFF
v_call: TRBV18; j_call: TRBJ1-1; clone_size: -; d_call: -; cdr3_nt: TGTGCCAGCTCATCACACAAGAACACTGAAGCTTTCTTT; cdr3_aa: CASSSHKNTEAFF
v_call: TRBV6-5; j_call: TRBJ2-7; clone_size: many; d_call: TRBD2; cdr3_nt: TGTGCCAGCAGTTTCGGGACTAGCGGGGGTTTCATCTACGAGCAGTACTTC; cdr3_aa: CASSFGTSGGFIYEQYF
v_call: TRBV6-2/TRBV6-3; j_call: TRBJ2-5; clone_size: -; d_call: -; cdr3_nt: TGTGCCAGCAGTTACCCTCTGGAGGGGGCAATGGAGACCCAGTACTTC; cdr3_aa: CASSYPLEGAMETQYF
v_call: TRBV6-6; j_call: TRBJ1-1; clone_size: -; d_call: TRBD1; cdr3_nt: TGTGCCAGCAGTTACCCAAGACAGGGGGCGGACACTGAAGCTTTCTTT; cdr3_aa: CASSYPRQGADTEAFF
v_call: TRBV12-3/TRBV12-4; j_call: TRBJ1-2; clone_size: few; d_call: -; cdr3_nt: TGTGCCAGCAGTGAATCAGGGACCTATGGCTACACCTTC; cdr3_aa: CASSESGTYGYTF